This T cell receptor (beta chain) was sequenced during a study of blood T cell repertoires in COVID-19. For the study at large: Sources were T cells, B-cell-depleted T cells, or PBMCs; the material itself was cDNA or gDNA.

Germline lookup yields CDR1 LGHDT and CDR2 YNNKEL (reference sequence). The V and J ends lost 1 base and 6 bases respectively, with 7 bases between them. This CDR3 has 12 residues. Methods used by the authors: Amplifying reference gene primers gave estimates of nucleated cell counts. Data came from immunoSEQ multiplex PCR; TCRdb stores just in-frame clones and leaves some out. V and J calls plus clone size are reproduced from that table; the DNA served to infer D and trimming. The data hold about 86,000 clones, with roughly 78% observed a single time. The TCR comes from a woman older than 75 with acute or convalescent COVID-19. Sequenced: peripheral blood. The chain has TRBV3-1 (or the pseudogene TRBV3-2) and TRBJ2-7; a weak D match, TRBD1 (5 bases). The CDR3 protein is CASSQVRGEQYF. In DNA, the CDR3 is TGTGCCAGCAGCCAAGTAAGGGGCGAGCAGTACTTC.